This TCR beta chain was sequenced during a study of blood T cell repertoires in COVID-19. Study context: Specimens from acute and convalescent COVID-19 originated in the United States, Italy and Spain. In each case, the material was cDNA or gDNA derived from T cells, B-cell-depleted T cells, or PBMCs.

Trimming stripped 2 bases from V and 5 bases from J, with 12 bases between. This CDR3 is 14 amino acids long. The V gene's germline CDR1 is MNHEY and CDR2 SVGAGI. In the original workflow: Amplification of reference gene primers was used by the study to estimate nucleated cell counts. Clones were sequenced by immunoSEQ multiplex PCR, and TCRdb holds only the in-frame ones, with some missing. The DNA was the basis for D and trimming; V, J and clone size are from that table. This sample carries some 50,000 clones, approximately 84% of them seen once, and the ten largest clones take approximately 29%. The gene calls are TRBV6-5 and TRBJ1-1; weak D call: TRBD1 (5 bases). The sequence was obtained from a human donor in a cohort sampled during active COVID-19. Sequences were obtained from peripheral blood. In DNA, the CDR3 is TGTGCCAGCAGTTACGGGCAGGGCTGGACTGAAGCTTTCTTT. Translating gives CASSYGQGWTEAFF.